The TCR beta chain under discussion was sequenced for a study of blood T cell repertoires in COVID-19. In the original analysis: It was from reference gene primer amplification that nucleated cell counts were estimated. Method: immunoSEQ multiplex PCR; TCRdb's copy keeps in-frame clones and lacks some. That table furnishes V, J and clone size, whereas the DNA furnished D and trimming. The profile shows around 400,000 clones, about 87% of them singletons. V was pared by 4 bases and J by 11 bases, with 14 bases between. The germline CDR1 and CDR2 sequences are PRHDT and FYEKMQ (reference sequence). This CDR3 has 12 residues. This clone was recorded a few times.

The TCR comes from a woman aged 60-70 years with COVID-19, enrolled during active disease. The chain carries TRBV13 and TRBJ1-1; D is uncertain. The sequenced material came from peripheral blood. The CDR3 DNA follows: TGTGCCAGCAGCTCAGGTCGGGGTCGGGCTTTCTTT. Amino acid sequence: CASSSGRGRAFF.